The present entry profiles one TCR beta chain with its context. The data derive from a study of shared clonotypes between healthy human individuals. On the study more broadly: Used for every donor were three CD4 naive, three CD4 memory, two CD8 naive and one CD8 memory plate.

Assay execution proceeded at the deep level. Clones were sequenced by immunoSEQ multiplex PCR, and TCRdb holds only the in-frame ones, with some missing. The sample has about 2.1 million clones, 85% to 95% seen once; the top ten hold 1.5% to 2%. The naive CD8 subset, CD45RO-negative cells positively selected for CCR7, excluded terminally differentiated effector memory CD45RA+ cells. Germline CDR1 MNHEY, CDR2 SMNVEV (reference sequence). V lost 6 bases to trimming and J lost 2 bases, with 32 bases between them. This CDR3 has 20 residues. The sample consisted of naive CD8+ T cells from PBMCs. V and J are TRBV27 and TRBJ2-7; D is possibly TRBD2 (7 bases). This TCR derives from a man aged 18 to 29 in good health. Some clones in this sample may be carry-over from other donors' samples. The chain's CDR3 is CASRTSRSGGIGAEPYEQYF. The CDR3 coding sequence is TGTGCCAGCAGGACCTCAAGGTCGGGGGGCATCGGAGCGGAACCCTACGAGCAGTACTTC.